Sequencing of this T cell receptor beta chain was carried out in a study of cytomegalovirus exposure and HLA in healthy donors. The CDR3 is 15 amino acids. J lost 3 bases, V lost 2 bases, and 6 bases had no gene match. Looked up from germline, CDR1 is SGHRS and CDR2 is YFSETQ. The PCR was carried out with 60 Vbeta primers and 13 Jbeta primers. TCRdb's table, derived via immunoSEQ multiplex PCR, lists solely in-frame clones and lacks some. The table shows 100,000 to 150,000 clones, with around 72% occurring only once. This sequence originates from a human donor in good health. What was sequenced was PBMCs. J is TRBJ2-7 and V is TRBV5-1; 9 positions agree with TRBD1. The CDR3 loop is CASSFHGTGNYEQYF. DNA for the CDR3: TGCGCCAGCAGCTTCCATGGGACAGGGAACTACGAGCAGTACTTC.